This T cell receptor (beta chain) was recorded in a study of blood T cells in healthy people across ages. Looking at the study overall: Per two T cells, about one barcoded beta molecule was captured through template switching.

The second PCR ran about 6 to 11 cycles with a sample-barcoded 5' primer and J-beta primers. TCRdb reanalysed the 5' RACE reads using MiXCR and keeps one entry per CDR3 protein. The sample records around 800,000 distinct CDR3 sequences, approximately 55% being singletons. PBMCs were isolated at a quantity of at least 6 million per sample. The source material was blood. The TCR was taken from a man older than 75 in good health.

Written as DNA, the CDR3 is TGTGCCAGCGGTCCCCAAGGGGAGCCTTCGAACGAGCAGTACTTC. Its translation is CASGPQGEPSNEQYF. The V and J genes are TRBV6-5 and TRBJ2-7; D may correspond to TRBD1 or TRBD2 (5 bases each). V was trimmed by 8 bases and J by 5 bases, leaving 22 bases between them. The CDR3 is 15 amino acids. The V gene's germline CDR1 is MNHEY and CDR2 SVGAGI.